This record concerns one T cell receptor beta chain sequence. This specimen belongs to a study of blood T cell repertoires in COVID-19. Study at large: The cDNA or gDNA used as material had been derived from T cells, B-cell-depleted T cells, or PBMCs.

Per the original methods: It was from reference gene primer amplification that nucleated cell counts were estimated. Profiled with immunoSEQ multiplex PCR; TCRdb holds only in-frame clones, not every one. The D gene and trimming were derived from the DNA, and the V and J assignments and clone size from that table. The table has approximately 470,000 clones, about 85% seen once. This CDR3 is built from 13 residues. The germline V gene encodes CDR1 SQVTM and CDR2 ANQGSEA. Trimming at V came to 6 bases and at J to 6 bases, leaving 8 bases not matched to a gene. The sample taken for sequencing was PBMCs or T cells enriched from blood (not recorded which). This sequence originates from a woman aged 18-35 years who had recovered from COVID-19. V and J are TRBV29-1 and TRBJ2-3; TRBD2 matches 8 bases. This chain's CDR3 is CSVTGGARDTQYF. The CDR3 DNA reads as TGCAGCGTGACGGGGGGGGCTCGTGATACGCAGTATTTT.